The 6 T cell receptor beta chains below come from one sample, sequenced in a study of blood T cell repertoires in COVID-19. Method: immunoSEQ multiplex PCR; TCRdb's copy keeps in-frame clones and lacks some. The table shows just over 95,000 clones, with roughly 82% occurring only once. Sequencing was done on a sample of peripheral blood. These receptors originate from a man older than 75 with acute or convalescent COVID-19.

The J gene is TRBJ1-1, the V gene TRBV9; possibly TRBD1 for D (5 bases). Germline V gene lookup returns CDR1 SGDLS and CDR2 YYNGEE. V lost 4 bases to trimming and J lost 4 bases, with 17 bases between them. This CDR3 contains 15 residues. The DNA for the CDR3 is TGTGCCAGCAGCCCAAGTCCGGGGGAGAGCACTGAAGCTTTCTTT. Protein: CASSPSPGESTEAFF.

The CDR3 sequence is CASSSRQGGTPGELFF. In DNA form, the CDR3 reads TGTGCCAGCAGCTCTCGACAGGGGGGCACCCCCGGGGAGCTGTTTTTT. V and J are TRBV7-6 and TRBJ2-2; the match to TRBD1 covers 9 bases. The CDR3 spans 16 residues. Germline assignment: CDR1 SGHVS and CDR2 FNYEAQ. V gave up 4 bases and J gave up 6 bases; unmatched junction bases: 9. Full variable domain (missing parts from reference TRBV7-6 and TRBJ2-2): GAGVSQSPRYKVTKRGQDVALRCDPISGHVSLYWYRQALGQGPEFLTYFNYEAQQDKSGLPNDRFSAERPEGSISTLTIQRTEQRDSAMYRCASSSRQGGTPGELFFGEGSRLTVL.

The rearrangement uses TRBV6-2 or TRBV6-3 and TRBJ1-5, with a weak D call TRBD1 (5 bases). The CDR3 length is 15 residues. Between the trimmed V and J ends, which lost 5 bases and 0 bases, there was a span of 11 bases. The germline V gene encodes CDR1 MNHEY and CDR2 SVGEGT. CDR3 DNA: TGTGCCAGCAGTCAAGGGGATTCTAGCAATCAGCCCCAGCATTTT. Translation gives CASSQGDSSNQPQHF.

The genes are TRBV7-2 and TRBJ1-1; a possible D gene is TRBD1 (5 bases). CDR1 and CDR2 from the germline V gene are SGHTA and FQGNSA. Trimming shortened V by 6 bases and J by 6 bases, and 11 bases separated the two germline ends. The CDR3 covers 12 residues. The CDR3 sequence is CASRGGGAEAFF. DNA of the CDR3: TGTGCCAGCAGGGGGGGAGGAGCTGAAGCTTTCTTT.

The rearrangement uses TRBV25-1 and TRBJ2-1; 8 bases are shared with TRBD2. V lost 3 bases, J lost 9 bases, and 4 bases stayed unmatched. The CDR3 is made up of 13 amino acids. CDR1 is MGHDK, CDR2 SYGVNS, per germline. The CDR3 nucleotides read TGTGCCAGCAGTGACCGGCTAGCGGGTGAGCAGTTCTTC. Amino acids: CASSDRLAGEQFF. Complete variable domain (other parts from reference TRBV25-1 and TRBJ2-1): EADIYQTPRYLVIGTGKKITLECSQTMGHDKMYWYQQDPGMELHLIHYSYGVNSTEKGDLSSESTVSRIRTEHFPLTLESARPSHTSQYLCASSDRLAGEQFFGPGTRLTVL.

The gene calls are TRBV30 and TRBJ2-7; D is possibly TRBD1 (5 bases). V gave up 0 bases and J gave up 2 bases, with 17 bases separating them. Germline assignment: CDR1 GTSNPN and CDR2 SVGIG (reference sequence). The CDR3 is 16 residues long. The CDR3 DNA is TGTGCCTGGAGTGTACCGATCCCAGCAGGGACCTACGAGCAGTACTTC. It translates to CAWSVPIPAGTYEQYF.